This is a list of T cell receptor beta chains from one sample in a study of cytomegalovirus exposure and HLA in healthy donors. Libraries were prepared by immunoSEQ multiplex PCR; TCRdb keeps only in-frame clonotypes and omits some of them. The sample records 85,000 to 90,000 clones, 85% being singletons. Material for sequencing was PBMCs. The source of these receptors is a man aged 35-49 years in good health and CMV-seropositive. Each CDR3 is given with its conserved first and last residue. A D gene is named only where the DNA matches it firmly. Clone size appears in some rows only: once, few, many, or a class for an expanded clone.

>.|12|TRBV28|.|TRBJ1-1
TGTGCCAGCTCCCTCCCGGGCGGCGGGGCTTTCTTT
CASSLPGGGAFF
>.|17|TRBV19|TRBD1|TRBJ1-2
TGTGCCAGATATCCGGGACAGGGAGCCCCATCGCGCTATGGCTACACCTTC
CARYPGQGAPSRYGYTF
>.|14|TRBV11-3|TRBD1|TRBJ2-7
TGTGCCAGCAGCTTAGGGGACAGGACCTACGAGCAGTACTTC
CASSLGDRTYEQYF
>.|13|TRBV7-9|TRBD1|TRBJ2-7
TGTGCCAGCAGCTTGGGACAGGTCTACGAGCAGTACTTC
CASSLGQVYEQYF
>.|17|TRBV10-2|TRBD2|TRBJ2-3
TGCGCCAGCAGTGGGTTGACTAGCGGGGGCCACACAGATACGCAGTATTTT
CASSGLTSGGHTDTQYF
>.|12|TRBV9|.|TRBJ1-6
TGTGCCAGCAGCGAAGCGGGATCACCCCTCCACTTT
CASSEAGSPLHF
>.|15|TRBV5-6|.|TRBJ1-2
TGTGCCAGCAGCGCTACAGGGACTAGGTATCATGGCTACACCTTC
CASSATGTRYHGYTF
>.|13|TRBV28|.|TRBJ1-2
TGTGCCAGCAGGACAACAGGGATCTATGGCTACACCTTC
CASRTTGIYGYTF
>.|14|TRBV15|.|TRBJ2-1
TGTGCCACCAGCAAGGGGGGAGGGCGTAATGAGCAGTTCTTC
CATSKGGGRNEQFF
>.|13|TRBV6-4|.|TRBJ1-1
TGTGCCAGCACCAAGAGGCAGAACACTGAAGCTTTCTTT
CASTKRQNTEAFF
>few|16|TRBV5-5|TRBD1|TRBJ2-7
TGTGCCAGCAGCTTGGCCACCGGGACAGGCTCCTACGAGCAGTACTTC
CASSLATGTGSYEQYF
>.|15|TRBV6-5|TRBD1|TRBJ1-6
TGTGCCAGCAGTTACTACGAGACAGGGGGTTCACCCCTCCACTTT
CASSYYETGGSPLHF
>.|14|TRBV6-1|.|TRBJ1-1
TGTGCCAGCAGTAGCTTGACTGGGGCAGCTGAAGCTTTCTTT
CASSSLTGAAEAFF
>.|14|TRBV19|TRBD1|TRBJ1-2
TGTGCCAGTAGTATGGGACAGGGGGCGCTCGGCTACACCTTC
CASSMGQGALGYTF
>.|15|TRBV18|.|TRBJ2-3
TGTGCCAGCTCACCACCGATCGGCCGAGGAGATACGCAGTATTTT
CASSPPIGRGDTQYF
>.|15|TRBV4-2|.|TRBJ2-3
TGTGCCAGCAGCCAAGATGAGCGGAGCACAGATACGCAGTATTTT
CASSQDERSTDTQYF
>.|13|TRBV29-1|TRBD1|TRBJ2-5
TGCAGCGTTGAGGGACAGCATAAAGAGACCCAGTACTTC
CSVEGQHKETQYF
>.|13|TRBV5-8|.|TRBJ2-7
TGTGCCAGCAGCTTGGCCTTGCGGGACGAGCAGTACTTC
CASSLALRDEQYF
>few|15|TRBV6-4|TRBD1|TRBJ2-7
TGTGCCAGCAGTGAGGAGGGGACAGGGGGCTACGAGCAGTACTTC
CASSEEGTGGYEQYF
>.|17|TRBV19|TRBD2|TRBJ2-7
TGTGCCAGTAGACTAGGCCATATCGCTAGCGGTTCCTACGAGCAGTACTTC
CASRLGHIASGSYEQYF
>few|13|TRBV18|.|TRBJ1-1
TGTGCCAGCTCACCGGGAGGGCGGACTGAAGCTTTCTTT
CASSPGGRTEAFF
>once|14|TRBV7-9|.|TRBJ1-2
TGTGCCAGCAGCCCCCAGACAGTTCAATATGGCTACACCTTC
CASSPQTVQYGYTF
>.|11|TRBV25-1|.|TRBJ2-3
TGTGCCAGCAGTGAGTCTGATACGCAGTATTTT
CASSESDTQYF
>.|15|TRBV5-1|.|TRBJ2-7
TGCGCCAGCAGCTTGGGTTCAGGTTGGGCGTTCGAGCAGTACTTC
CASSLGSGWAFEQYF
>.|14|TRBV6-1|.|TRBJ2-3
TGTGCCAGCAGTACAGGGATGGGCACAGATACGCAGTATTTT
CASSTGMGTDTQYF
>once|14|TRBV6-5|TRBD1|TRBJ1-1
TGTGCCAGCAGAACCGGACAGGGGCCCACTGAAGCTTTCTTT
CASRTGQGPTEAFF
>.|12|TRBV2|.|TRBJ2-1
TGTGCCAGCAGTGAAGCCCCTTACAGAAAGTTCTTC
CASSEAPYRKFF
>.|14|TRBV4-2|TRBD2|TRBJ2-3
TGTGCCAGCACCGGGCGGGGGGACACAGATACGCAGTATTTT
CASTGRGDTDTQYF
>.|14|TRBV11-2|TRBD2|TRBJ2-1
TGTGCCAGCAGCTTAGTACGGACTAGCTATGAGCAGTTCTTC
CASSLVRTSYEQFF
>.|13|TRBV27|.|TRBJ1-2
TGTGCCAGCAGTTTAAGGGGGAACTATGGCTACACCTTC
CASSLRGNYGYTF
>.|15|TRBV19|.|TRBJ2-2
TGTGCCAGTTCTCGGGCAGGGACAAATGCCGGGGAGCTGTTTTTT
CASSRAGTNAGELFF
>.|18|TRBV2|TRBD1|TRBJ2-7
TGTGCCAGCAGCCCCAGCCCACCTTCCGGGACAGGGAGCTACGAGCAGTACTTC
CASSPSPPSGTGSYEQYF
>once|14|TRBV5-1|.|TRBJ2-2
TGCGCCAGCAGCTTGGACACGAACACCGGGGAGCTGTTTTTT
CASSLDTNTGELFF
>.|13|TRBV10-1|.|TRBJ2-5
TGCGCCAGCAGTGATGGGGAGAGGGAGACCCAGTACTTC
CASSDGERETQYF
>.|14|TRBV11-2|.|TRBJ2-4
TGTGCCAGCAGCTTAGACGGCACCCGGGGCATTCAGTACTTC
CASSLDGTRGIQYF
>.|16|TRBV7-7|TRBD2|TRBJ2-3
TGTGCTAGCAGCTCTAAACTAGCGGGAGACGCAGATACGCAGTATTTT
CASSSKLAGDADTQYF
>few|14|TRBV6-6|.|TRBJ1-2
TGTGCCAGCAGTTACTCGAGGTACTCCTATGGCTACACCTTC
CASSYSRYSYGYTF
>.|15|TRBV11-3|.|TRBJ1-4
TGTGCCAGCAGCTTAGAAGGCGGCCTTAATGAAAAACTGTTTTTT
CASSLEGGLNEKLFF
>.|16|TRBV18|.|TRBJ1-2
TGTGCCAGCTCACCACAGCGGGACCGAGCTAACTATGGCTACACCTTC
CASSPQRDRANYGYTF
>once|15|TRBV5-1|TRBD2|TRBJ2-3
TGCGCCAGCAGCTTGACTAGCGGTACTCCAGATACGCAGTATTTT
CASSLTSGTPDTQYF